One and the same sample provided the 29 T cell receptor beta chains below, sequenced in a study of memory CD4+ T cells and cytomegalovirus serostatus. Repertoires were generated with immunoSEQ multiplex PCR, while TCRdb's copy carries only in-frame clones and drops some. The repertoire holds approximately 92,000 clones, with under 90% as singletons. Single viable CD3+CD4+CD8-CD45RO+ cells were sorted as the memory CD4+ T cells. The sequencing input was memory CD4+ T cells from blood. The receptors come from an adult in good health and CMV-seropositive.

The count of this clone is one. In DNA form, the CDR3 reads TGTGCCAGCAGCCAAGATGTAGATTTGGGTACGCAGTATTTT. It encodes CASSQDVDLGTQYF. The chain is built from TRBV4-2 and TRBJ2-3, with no clear D. The V and J ends lost 0 bases and 8 bases respectively, with 12 bases between them. The CDR3 loop spans 14 amino acids. Per the germline V gene, CDR1 is LGHNA and CDR2 is YNFKEQ.

The chain couples TRBV29-1 to TRBJ2-3; 8 bases map to TRBD2. Germline assignment: CDR1 SQVTM and CDR2 ANQGSEA. V gave up 7 bases and J gave up 4 bases; unmatched junction bases: 7. This CDR3 comprises 13 residues. Here the CDR3 reads CSARLAIADTQYF. The CDR3 nucleotides are TGCAGCGCCAGACTAGCGATCGCAGATACGCAGTATTTT.

J is TRBJ2-5 and V is TRBV18; possibly TRBD2 for D (6 bases). The ends were cut back, 6 bases at V and 4 bases at J, with 18 bases in the middle. This CDR3 has 15 amino acids. Looked up from germline, CDR1 is KGHSH and CDR2 is LQKENI. This CDR3 is CASSPVPHGRETQYF. The CDR3 nucleotides read TGTGCCAGCTCCCCAGTCCCACACGGGAGAGAGACCCAGTACTTC.

The chain links TRBV5-1 to TRBJ2-7, with TRBD1 matching over 7 bases. With V trimmed by 0 bases and J by 3 bases, 6 bases remained unmatched. The CDR3 has 15 amino acids. CDR1 is SGHRS and CDR2 is YFSETQ in the germline V gene. CDR3 protein: CASSLATGAYYEQYF. The CDR3, as DNA: TGCGCCAGCAGCTTGGCCACAGGGGCTTACTACGAGCAGTACTTC. The whole variable domain, filled in from reference TRBV5-1 and TRBJ2-7, reads KAGVTQTPRYLIKTRGQQVTLSCSPISGHRSVSWYQQTPGQGLQFLFEYFSETQRNKGNFPGRFSGRQFSNSRSEMNVSTLELGDSALYLCASSLATGAYYEQYFGPGTRLTVT.

The rearrangement joins TRBV5-6 to TRBJ2-1, with 13 bases that match TRBD2. Germline assignment: CDR1 SGHDT and CDR2 YYEEEE. The CDR3 covers 17 residues. The V and J ends lost 2 bases and 9 bases, in that order; junction bases with no gene match: 11. The CDR3 here is CASSLSLGLAGRGEQFF. In DNA form, the CDR3 reads TGTGCCAGCAGCTTAAGCCTGGGACTAGCGGGGCGGGGTGAGCAGTTCTTC.

This clone showed up just a few times. The V call is TRBV28, the J call TRBJ2-5; tentative D call: TRBD1 (5 bases). The V end was cut by 4 bases, the J end by 5 bases, with 17 bases between. This CDR3 spans 15 amino acids. CDR1 and CDR2 from the germline V gene are MDHEN and SYDVKM. This CDR3 reads CASSYHRAGSETQYF. The DNA for the CDR3 is TGTGCCAGCAGTTACCACAGAGCAGGGTCGGAGACCCAGTACTTC.

This chain uses TRBV28 with TRBJ2-6; D not certain. This CDR3 contains 16 residues. V was trimmed by 5 bases and J by 0 bases, leaving 11 bases between them. Germline-derived CDR1 and CDR2 are MDHEN and SYDVKM. The CDR3 DNA is TGTGCCAGCAGTCCCGCCGAGTACTCTGGGGCCAACGTCCTGACTTTC. It is translated as CASSPAEYSGANVLTF.

The CDR3 DNA follows: TGTGCCAGCTCACCACAGGGGGACAGGGGATTGGGAGAGCAGTACTTC. Its protein product is CASSPQGDRGLGEQYF. The chain has TRBV18 and TRBJ2-7, with TRBD1 identical over 10 bases. The CDR3 sequence is 16 residues long. V was pared by 1 base and J by 7 bases, with 10 bases of the junction left unmatched. Germline CDR1 reads KGHSH; CDR2 reads LQKENI. Based on the CDR3 plus reference TRBV18 and TRBJ2-7, the full variable domain is NAGVMQNPRHLVRRRGQEARLRCSPMKGHSHVYWYRQLPEEGLKFMVYLQKENIIDESGMPKERFSAEFPKEGPSILRIQQVVRGDSAAYFCASSPQGDRGLGEQYFGPGTRLTVT.

The chain combines TRBV5-1 with TRBJ2-5, with 9 bases fitting TRBD1. Germline V gene lookup returns CDR1 SGHRS and CDR2 YFSETQ. J lost 5 bases, V lost 4 bases, and 9 bases had no gene match. CDR3 length equals 15 residues. CDR3 bases: TGCGCCAGCAGCCCCTCACAGGGGGCTTACGAGACCCAGTACTTC. It is translated as CASSPSQGAYETQYF. Filled out from reference TRBV5-1 and TRBJ2-5, the complete variable domain reads KAGVTQTPRYLIKTRGQQVTLSCSPISGHRSVSWYQQTPGQGLQFLFEYFSETQRNKGNFPGRFSGRQFSNSRSEMNVSTLELGDSALYLCASSPSQGAYETQYFGPGTRLLVL.

The chain is built from TRBV5-1 and TRBJ2-5, with a possible D match to TRBD2 (6 bases). With 7 bases removed from V and 5 bases from J, the gap between germline ends came to 21 bases. CDR1 and CDR2 from the germline V gene are SGHRS and YFSETQ. The CDR3 loop spans 15 amino acids. CDR3 sequence: CASRGGAGAGETQYF. In DNA form, the CDR3 reads TGCGCCAGCCGGGGAGGAGCTGGAGCTGGGGAGACCCAGTACTTC.

This clone was seen a few times. J is TRBJ1-2 and V is TRBV6-1, with a possible D match to TRBD1 (5 bases). There are 15 residues in the CDR3. V was clipped by 2 bases and J by 4 bases, with 14 bases between them. From germline, CDR1 is MNHNS and CDR2 SASEGT. The CDR3 sequence: CASSENRGRGYGYTF. The CDR3, as DNA: TGTGCCAGCAGTGAAAATAGGGGTAGGGGCTATGGCTACACCTTC.

The genes are TRBV7-9 and TRBJ2-3; 10 bases align to TRBD2. The germline V gene has CDR1 SEHNR and CDR2 FQNEAQ (reference sequence). After removal of 1 base from V and 4 bases from J, the junction contained 5 bases not matched to a gene. This CDR3 has 16 residues. The CDR3: CASSLDLSGRSDTQYF. In nucleotides, the CDR3 is TGTGCCAGCAGCTTAGATCTTAGCGGGAGGTCAGATACGCAGTATTTT.

The chain carries TRBV5-4 and TRBJ2-7; 8 positions agree with TRBD1. Germline V CDR1 and CDR2: SGHNT, YYREEE (reference sequence). CDR3 length: 15 amino acids. J gave up 3 bases and V 4 bases, and 9 bases lay outside the gene matches. The CDR3 sequence is CASSPGGQEIYEQYF. The CDR3 coding sequence is TGTGCCAGCAGCCCCGGGGGACAGGAGATCTACGAGCAGTACTTC.

V gene TRBV2 combines with J gene TRBJ1-5; D ambiguous. Trimming stripped 3 bases from V and 2 bases from J, with 14 bases between. The CDR3 length is 16 residues. CDR1 SNHLY and CDR2 FYNNEI come from the germline V gene. DNA for the CDR3: TGTGCCAGCAGTGATCGGCGGGATGTAGGCAATCAGCCCCAGCATTTT. It encodes CASSDRRDVGNQPQHF.

The chain recombines TRBV27 with TRBJ2-3, with D unclear. Germline loops: CDR1 MNHEY, CDR2 SMNVEV (reference sequence). The V and J ends lost 5 bases and 6 bases respectively, with 15 bases between them. The CDR3 has 14 amino acids. The CDR3, as DNA: TGTGCCAGCAGTCCCTCGGTGGTGGTGGATACGCAGTATTTT. Translation gives CASSPSVVVDTQYF.

V is TRBV5-1 and J is TRBJ1-1; 8 bases align to TRBD1. V was pared by 0 bases and J by 8 bases, with 3 bases of the junction left unmatched. The CDR3 has 13 amino acids. CDR1 SGHRS and CDR2 YFSETQ come from the germline V gene. CDR3 nucleotide sequence: TGCGCCAGCAGCTTGGCTCGGGACAGGGAAGCTTTCTTT. Its translation is CASSLARDREAFF.

This chain connects TRBV6-5 to TRBJ1-3, with D maybe TRBD1 (6 bases). The germline V and J ends were trimmed by 2 bases and 0 bases, with 11 bases remaining between them. The CDR3 is 16 residues long. The germline V gene encodes CDR1 MNHEY and CDR2 SVGAGI. CDR3 coding DNA: TGTGCCAGCAGTTACGGGACACCGAGCTCTGGAAACACCATATATTTT. It translates to CASSYGTPSSGNTIYF.

In nucleotides, the CDR3 is TGTGCCAGCAGCTTCCCGGACGGGAAGAACACTGAAGCTTTCTTT. Amino acid sequence: CASSFPDGKNTEAFF. The genes are TRBV13 and TRBJ1-1, with D unresolved. Germline loops: CDR1 PRHDT, CDR2 FYEKMQ (reference sequence). V was clipped by 3 bases and J by 1 base, with 12 bases between them. This CDR3 is 15 amino acids long.

The V call is TRBV7-3, the J call TRBJ2-6, with D possibly being TRBD1 (6 bases). Trimming pared 5 bases from V and 3 bases from J, leaving 14 bases between. The germline V gene has CDR1 SGHTA and CDR2 FQGTGA. This CDR3 spans 16 amino acids. The CDR3, as DNA: TGTGCCAGCAGCCCCCGGACAGTTGGTGGGGCCAACGTCCTGACTTTC. Translating gives CASSPRTVGGANVLTF.

The genes are TRBV28 and TRBJ2-7; TRBD2 is a possible D gene (5 bases). CDR3 size: 12 residues. V lost 10 bases to trimming and J lost 0 bases, with 10 bases between them. The germline CDR1 and CDR2 sequences are MDHEN and SYDVKM. CDR3 in amino acids: CATFGNSYEQYF. Here the CDR3 DNA reads TGTGCCACCTTCGGGAACTCCTACGAGCAGTACTTC.

The chain combines TRBV7-2 with TRBJ1-1; D perhaps matches TRBD1 (6 bases). Per germline, CDR1 SGHTA and CDR2 FQGNSA. V was shortened by 0 bases and J by 5 bases, with 10 bases between the two germline ends. This CDR3 has 14 amino acids. CDR3 protein: CASSLAVQGTEAFF. The CDR3 bases are TGTGCCAGCAGCTTAGCGGTGCAGGGGACTGAAGCTTTCTTT.

J is TRBJ2-6 and V is TRBV7-9; the D is unclear. The CDR3 is made up of 15 amino acids. V was cut by 3 bases and J by 2 bases, with 8 bases left in between. Looked up from germline, CDR1 is SEHNR and CDR2 is FQNEAQ (reference sequence). The CDR3 DNA reads TGTGCCAGCAGCTTTCTTCGGGCTGGGGCCAACGTCCTGACTTTC. It is translated as CASSFLRAGANVLTF. Filled out from reference TRBV7-9 and TRBJ2-6, the complete variable domain reads DTGVSQNPRHKITKRGQNVTFRCDPISEHNRLYWYRQTLGQGPEFLTYFQNEAQLEKSRLLSDRFSAERPKGSFSTLEIQRTEQGDSAMYLCASSFLRAGANVLTFGAGSRLTVL.

This clone was found once. The chain joins TRBV2 to TRBJ2-1, with D uncertain. There are 12 residues in the CDR3. V lost 1 base, J lost 3 bases, and 1 base lay in between. From germline, CDR1 is SNHLY and CDR2 FYNNEI. CDR3 sequence: CASSEDYNEQFF. The CDR3 nucleotides read TGTGCCAGCAGTGAAGACTACAATGAGCAGTTCTTC.

V usage is TRBV5-4 and J usage is TRBJ2-1; 10 bases align to TRBD2. In germline, CDR1 is SGHNT, CDR2 YYREEE (reference sequence). J gave up 3 bases and V 0 bases, and 0 bases lay outside the gene matches. This CDR3 is 15 amino acids long. CDR3 region: CASSLGLAGYNEQFF. In DNA, the CDR3 is TGTGCCAGCAGCTTGGGACTAGCGGGCTACAATGAGCAGTTCTTC.

The rearrangement joins TRBV5-6 to TRBJ2-3, with 12 nucleotides matching TRBD2. CDR3 length equals 17 residues. The J segment lost 0 bases and the V segment lost 1 base, leaving 3 bases of the junction unmatched. From germline, CDR1 is SGHDT and CDR2 YYEEEE. CDR3 residues: CASSLRLAGVSTDTQYF. CDR3 DNA: TGTGCCAGCAGCTTGCGACTAGCGGGAGTTAGCACAGATACGCAGTATTTT. The whole variable domain, remainder taken from reference TRBV5-6 and TRBJ2-3, is DAGVTQSPTHLIKTRGQQVTLRCSPKSGHDTVSWYQQALGQGPQFIFQYYEEEERQRGNFPDRFSGHQFPNYSSELNVNALLLGDSALYLCASSLRLAGVSTDTQYFGPGTRLTVL.

The chain joins TRBV19 to TRBJ2-1; 8 nucleotides align to TRBD1. CDR3 length: 16 amino acids. Germline lookup yields CDR1 LNHDA and CDR2 SQIVND (reference sequence). After removal of 5 bases from V and 1 base from J, the junction contained 7 bases not matched to a gene. CDR3 region: CASSRVDRGSYNEQFF. CDR3 bases: TGTGCCAGTAGTCGCGTTGACAGGGGTTCCTACAATGAGCAGTTCTTC.

V is TRBV4-2 and J is TRBJ2-1; 9 bases align to TRBD2. The CDR3 consists of 18 residues. With 3 bases clipped from V and 4 bases from J, the junction kept 13 bases outside the gene matches. From germline, CDR1 is LGHNA and CDR2 YNFKEQ. The CDR3 sequence is CASSQERRASGTYNEQFF. For the CDR3, the DNA is TGTGCCAGCAGCCAGGAAAGGCGTGCTAGCGGGACATACAATGAGCAGTTCTTC.

This sequence joins TRBV18 and TRBJ1-4; D gene ambiguous. CDR1 and CDR2 from the germline V gene are KGHSH and LQKENI. The CDR3 consists of 14 residues. Trimming left V 6 bases short and J 0 bases short, with 8 bases between. In DNA form, the CDR3 reads TGTGCCAGCTCGACGACCTCAACTAATGAAAAACTGTTTTTT. It yields the protein CASSTTSTNEKLFF.

The V and J genes are TRBV7-9 and TRBJ2-1; D could derive from TRBD1 or TRBD2 (5 bases each). Germline lookup yields CDR1 SEHNR and CDR2 FQNEAQ (reference sequence). Trimming left V 3 bases short and J 1 base short, with 16 bases between. The CDR3 covers 17 residues. The CDR3 region has the DNA TGTGCCAGCAGCTTTGGGGGAAGTAGGGTGTCCTACAATGAGCAGTTCTTC. Its protein product is CASSFGGSRVSYNEQFF.